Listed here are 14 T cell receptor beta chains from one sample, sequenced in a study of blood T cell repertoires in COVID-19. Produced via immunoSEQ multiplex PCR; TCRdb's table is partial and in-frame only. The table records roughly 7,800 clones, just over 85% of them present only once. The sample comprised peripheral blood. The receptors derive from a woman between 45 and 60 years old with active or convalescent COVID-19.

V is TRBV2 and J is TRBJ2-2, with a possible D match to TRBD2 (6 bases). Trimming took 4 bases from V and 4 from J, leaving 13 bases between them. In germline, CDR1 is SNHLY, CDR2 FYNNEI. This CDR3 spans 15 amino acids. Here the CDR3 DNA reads TGTGCCAGCAGTGTACTAGCCACCCCCACCGGGGAGCTGTTTTTT. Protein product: CASSVLATPTGELFF.

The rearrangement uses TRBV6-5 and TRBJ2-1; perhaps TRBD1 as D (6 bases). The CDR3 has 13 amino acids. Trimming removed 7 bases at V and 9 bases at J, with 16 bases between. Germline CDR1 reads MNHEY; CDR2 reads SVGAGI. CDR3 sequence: CASTIQGAREQFF. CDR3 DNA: TGTGCCAGCACCATACAGGGAGCTCGTGAGCAGTTCTTC.

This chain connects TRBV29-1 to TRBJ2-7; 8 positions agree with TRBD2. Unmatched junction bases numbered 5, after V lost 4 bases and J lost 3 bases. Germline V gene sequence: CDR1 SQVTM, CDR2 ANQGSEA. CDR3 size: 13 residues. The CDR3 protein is CSVAGGTGYEQYF. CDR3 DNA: TGCAGCGTTGCGGGGGGGACCGGCTACGAGCAGTACTTC.

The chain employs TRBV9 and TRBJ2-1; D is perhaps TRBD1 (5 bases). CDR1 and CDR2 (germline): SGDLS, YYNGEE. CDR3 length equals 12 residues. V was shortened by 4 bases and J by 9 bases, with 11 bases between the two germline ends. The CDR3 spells CASSPIRGEQFF. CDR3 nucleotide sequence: TGTGCCAGCAGCCCGATTAGGGGTGAGCAGTTCTTC.

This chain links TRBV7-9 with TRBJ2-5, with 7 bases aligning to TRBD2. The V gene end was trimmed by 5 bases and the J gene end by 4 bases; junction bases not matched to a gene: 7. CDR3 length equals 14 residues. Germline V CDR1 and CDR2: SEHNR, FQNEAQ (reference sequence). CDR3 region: CASSQSGNRETQYF. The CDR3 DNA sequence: TGTGCCAGCAGCCAAAGCGGGAATAGAGAGACCCAGTACTTC.

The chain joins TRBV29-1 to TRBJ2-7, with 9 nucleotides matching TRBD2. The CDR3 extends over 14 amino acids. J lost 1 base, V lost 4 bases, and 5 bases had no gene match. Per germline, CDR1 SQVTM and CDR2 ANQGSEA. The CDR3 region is CSVGGGRGSYEQYF. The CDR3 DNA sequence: TGCAGCGTTGGGGGCGGGAGGGGATCCTACGAGCAGTACTTC.

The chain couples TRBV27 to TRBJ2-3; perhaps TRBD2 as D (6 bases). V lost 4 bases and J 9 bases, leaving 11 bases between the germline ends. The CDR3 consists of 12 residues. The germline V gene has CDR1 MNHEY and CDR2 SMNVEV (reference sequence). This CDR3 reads CASSSPGDTQYF. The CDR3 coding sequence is TGTGCCAGCAGTTCCCCGGGGGACACGCAGTATTTT.

The CDR3 loop reads CASREQGGNTEAFF. CDR3 DNA: TGTGCCAGCAGGGAGCAGGGGGGGAACACTGAAGCTTTCTTT. The V gene is TRBV6-5, the J gene TRBJ1-1; TRBD1 matches at 7 bases. V gave up 6 bases and J gave up 1 base; unmatched junction bases: 5. The CDR3 runs 14 residues. Germline V gene sequence: CDR1 MNHEY, CDR2 SVGAGI.

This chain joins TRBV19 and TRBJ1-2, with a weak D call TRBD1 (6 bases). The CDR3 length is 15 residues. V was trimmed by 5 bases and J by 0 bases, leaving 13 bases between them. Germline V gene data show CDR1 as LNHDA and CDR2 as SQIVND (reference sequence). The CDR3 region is CASSATGLANYGYTF. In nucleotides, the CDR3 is TGTGCCAGTAGTGCCACAGGGTTAGCTAACTATGGCTACACCTTC.

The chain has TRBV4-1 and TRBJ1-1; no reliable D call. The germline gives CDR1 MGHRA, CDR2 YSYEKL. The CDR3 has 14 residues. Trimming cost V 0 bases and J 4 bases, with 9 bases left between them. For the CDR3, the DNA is TGCGCCAGCAGCCAAGAATGGTCAGGCACTGAAGCTTTCTTT. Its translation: CASSQEWSGTEAFF.

The CDR3 is CASREWTSGNYEQYF. CDR3 in DNA: TGTGCCAGCAGAGAATGGACTAGCGGGAATTACGAGCAGTACTTC. This chain connects TRBV7-9 to TRBJ2-7; 12 bases map to TRBD2. The CDR3 totals 15 residues. Germline values: CDR1 SEHNR, CDR2 FQNEAQ (reference sequence). J gave up 4 bases and V 6 bases, and 7 bases lay outside the gene matches. Full variable domain (missing parts from reference TRBV7-9 and TRBJ2-7): DTGVSQNPRHKITKRGQNVTFRCDPISEHNRLYWYRQTLGQGPEFLTYFQNEAQLEKSRLLSDRFSAERPKGSFSTLEIQRTEQGDSAMYLCASREWTSGNYEQYFGPGTRLTVT.

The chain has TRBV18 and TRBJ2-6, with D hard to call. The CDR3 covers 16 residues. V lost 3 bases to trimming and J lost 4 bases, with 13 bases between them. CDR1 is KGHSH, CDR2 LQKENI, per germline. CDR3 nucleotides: TGTGCCAGCTCACCTCTCGGGTCCCCGGGGGCCAACGTCCTGACTTTC. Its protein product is CASSPLGSPGANVLTF.

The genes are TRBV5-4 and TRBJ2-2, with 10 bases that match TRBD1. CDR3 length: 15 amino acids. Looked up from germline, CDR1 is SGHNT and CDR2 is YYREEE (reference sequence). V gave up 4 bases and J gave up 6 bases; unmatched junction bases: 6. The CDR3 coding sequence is TGTGCCAGCAGCCCGGGACAGGGGAGGGCCGGGGAGCTGTTTTTT. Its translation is CASSPGQGRAGELFF.

In DNA, the CDR3 is TGTGCCAGCAGGTCGACAGGGCTCTACGAGCAGTACTTC. Amino acid sequence: CASRSTGLYEQYF. The chain recombines TRBV27 with TRBJ2-7; 7 bases map to TRBD1. The CDR3 spans 13 residues. CDR1 and CDR2 from the germline V gene are MNHEY and SMNVEV (reference sequence). After removal of 6 bases from V and 3 bases from J, the junction contained 5 bases not matched to a gene.